These 23 T cell receptor beta chains share one sample of origin, sequenced in a study of graft-versus-host responses after intestinal transplantation. What these receptors recognize is not known. The repertoire was sequenced with immunoSEQ multiplex PCR; TCRdb's copy has only in-frame clones and lacks some. The sample records about 94,000 clones, more than 85% being singletons. The starting material was unstimulated CD8+ T cells sorted from spleen or lymph node cells, obtained before intestinal transplant. All receptors derive from a human donor who received an intestinal transplant.

The chain joins TRBV29-1 to TRBJ2-1, with D hard to call. Trimming took off 6 bases at V and 5 bases at J, with 11 bases between the two ends. Germline V gene data show CDR1 as SQVTM and CDR2 as ANQGSEA. The CDR3 runs 12 residues. The DNA for the CDR3 is TGCAGCGTCGAATTGCGTGACAATGAGCAGTTCTTC. As protein: CSVELRDNEQFF.

The chain joins TRBV7-2 to TRBJ2-3, with 7 bases identical to TRBD2. V trimming: 1 base; J trimming: 5 bases; junction bases outside the gene matches: 6. The CDR3 is made up of 15 amino acids. Per the germline V gene, CDR1 is SGHTA and CDR2 is FQGNSA. The CDR3 bases are TGTGCCAGCAGCTTAGGATGGGAGGGGAGAGATACGCAGTATTTT. Translating it yields CASSLGWEGRDTQYF.

CDR3 DNA: TGTGCCAGCAGTGGTACCAGCAATGAGCAGTTCTTC. This encodes CASSGTSNEQFF. The gene calls are TRBV27 and TRBJ2-1; D not certain. The germline V gene has CDR1 MNHEY and CDR2 SMNVEV (reference sequence). This CDR3 region has 12 residues. The V gene lost 5 bases and the J gene lost 6 bases, with 8 bases spanning the gap.

This chain uses TRBV6-1 with TRBJ2-1; tentatively, D is TRBD1 (5 bases). Germline V gene lookup returns CDR1 MNHNS and CDR2 SASEGT. This CDR3 is 14 amino acids long. The V end lost 4 bases, the J end lost 1 base, and 8 bases lay between the germline ends. The CDR3 nucleotides read TGTGCCAGCAGTGCAGGGCTTTCCTACAATGAGCAGTTCTTC. As protein: CASSAGLSYNEQFF.

This chain joins TRBV9 and TRBJ2-7, with 11 nucleotides matching TRBD1. Losses at the gene ends were 3 bases for V and 4 bases for J; bases not matched to a gene: 6. The CDR3 loop spans 15 amino acids. Germline CDR1 SGDLS, CDR2 YYNGEE. The CDR3 protein is CASSAGTGGGYEQYF. The CDR3 DNA reads as TGTGCCAGCAGCGCAGGGACAGGGGGAGGGTACGAGCAGTACTTC.

This clone occurred once. The J gene is TRBJ1-1, the V gene TRBV6-5; D remains unclear. The V and J ends lost 11 bases and 7 bases respectively, with 17 bases between them. The CDR3 has 12 amino acids. Germline CDR1 is MNHEY and CDR2 is SVGAGI. CDR3 sequence: CAASSWGGEAFF. The CDR3 bases are TGTGCCGCCAGCTCATGGGGAGGTGAAGCTTTCTTT.

The V gene is TRBV29-1, the J gene TRBJ1-1; a possible D gene is TRBD1 (6 bases). The CDR3 extends over 13 amino acids. Per the germline V gene, CDR1 is SQVTM and CDR2 is ANQGSEA. Deletions cut 6 bases from V and 8 bases from J, with 19 bases between. The DNA for the CDR3 is TGCAGCGTCGAGGGGACACGAGGAACGGAAGCTTTCTTT. Translation: CSVEGTRGTEAFF.

The chain is built from TRBV7-6 and TRBJ2-7; 11 nucleotides agree with TRBD2. CDR1 is SGHVS and CDR2 is FNYEAQ in the germline V gene. The CDR3 is 16 residues long. Trimming at V came to 4 bases and at J to 2 bases, leaving 7 bases not matched to a gene. The CDR3 nucleotides read TGTGCCAGCAGCTCCTCGACTAGCGGGACACCCTACGAGCAGTACTTC. This encodes CASSSSTSGTPYEQYF.

The chain carries TRBV7-9 and TRBJ2-7, with 7 bases that match TRBD2. Germline V gene sequence: CDR1 SEHNR, CDR2 FQNEAQ (reference sequence). Unmatched junction bases numbered 4, after V lost 3 bases and J lost 5 bases. The CDR3 has 13 amino acids. For the CDR3, the DNA is TGTGCCAGCAGCTTGGGGACTAAGGACGAGCAGTACTTC. The encoded protein is CASSLGTKDEQYF.

With regard to this clone: The germline gene is not matched at one end of the junction; a read error may be the cause. Other DNA sequences in this specimen translate into the identical CDR3. The chain couples TRBV19 to TRBJ1-2; the D is unclear. There are 15 residues in the CDR3. Germline values: CDR1 LNHDA, CDR2 SQIVND (reference sequence). The CDR3 DNA reads TGTGCCAGTAGTATCTCGGGTCCATCCCCCTATGGCTACACTTTC. It codes for CASSISGPSPYGYTF.

This clone was counted a single time. This chain links TRBV11-2 with TRBJ2-7, with 7 bases that match TRBD1. J lost 4 bases, V lost 6 bases, and 12 bases had no gene match. The CDR3 spans 15 residues. CDR1 and CDR2 from the germline V gene are SGHAT and FQNNGV. In nucleotides, the CDR3 is TGTGCCAGCAGTTACCCCCAGGGGGTCAATTACGAGCAGTACTTC. The encoded protein is CASSYPQGVNYEQYF. Full variable domain (rest looked up from reference TRBV11-2 and TRBJ2-7): EAGVAQSPRYKIIEKRQSVAFWCNPISGHATLYWYQQILGQGPKLLIQFQNNGVVDDSQLPKDRFSAERLKGVDSTLKIQPAKLEDSAVYLCASSYPQGVNYEQYFGPGTRLTVT.

The V and J genes are TRBV30 and TRBJ2-1; maybe TRBD1 (5 bases). CDR1 is GTSNPN and CDR2 is SVGIG in the germline V gene (reference sequence). Trimming took 2 bases from V and 4 from J, leaving 6 bases between them. The CDR3 has 12 amino acids. The CDR3 is CAWSPGYNEQFF. Written as DNA, the CDR3 is TGTGCCTGGAGTCCAGGGTACAATGAGCAGTTCTTC. Looking up the rest from reference TRBV30 and TRBJ2-1 gives the full variable domain: SQTIHQWPATLVQPVGSPLSLECTVEGTSNPNLYWYRQAAGRGLQLLFYSVGIGQISSEVPQNLSASRPQDRQFILSSKKLLLSDSGFYLCAWSPGYNEQFFGPGTRLTVL.

CDR3 sequence reads: CASSYGRDNEQYF. In nucleotides, the CDR3 is TGTGCCAGCAGTTACGGCAGGGATAACGAGCAGTACTTC. V and J are TRBV27 and TRBJ2-5, with D tentatively TRBD1 (5 bases). The closer fit of TRBJ2-7 to the DNA end suggests the J call may be wrong. Germline CDR1 and CDR2: MNHEY and SMNVEV (reference sequence). This CDR3 is 13 amino acids long.

The chain recombines TRBV19 with TRBJ2-2, with 10 bases identical to TRBD2. Germline values: CDR1 LNHDA, CDR2 SQIVND (reference sequence). The J segment lost 4 bases and the V segment lost 5 bases, leaving 13 bases of the junction unmatched. The CDR3 totals 18 residues. CDR3: CASSHRTSGPTGTGELFF. The DNA of the CDR3 is TGTGCCAGTAGTCATCGGACTAGCGGCCCCACCGGCACCGGGGAGCTGTTTTTT.

CDR3 sequence reads: CASSIGTGWNEQFF. The DNA for the CDR3 is TGTGCCAGTAGTATAGGGACAGGGTGGAATGAGCAGTTCTTC. The V and J genes are TRBV19 and TRBJ2-1, with 8 bases that match TRBD1. Germline V gene data show CDR1 as LNHDA and CDR2 as SQIVND (reference sequence). The CDR3 has 14 residues. Unmatched junction bases numbered 3, after V lost 1 base and J lost 7 bases.

The chain joins TRBV6-1 to TRBJ2-7, with 7 bases matching TRBD2. Trimming cost V 7 bases and J 3 bases; bases outside gene matches: 9. CDR3 size: 14 residues. The germline gives CDR1 MNHNS, CDR2 SASEGT. The CDR3 nucleotides read TGTGCCAGCACAGTCTCTAGCGGAGTCTACGAGCAGTACTTC. Translating gives CASTVSSGVYEQYF.

CDR3 nucleotides: TGTGCCAGCAGTGACTCGATAAGACAACAGCCCCAGCATTTT. Translating it yields CASSDSIRQQPQHF. The chain has TRBV6-4 and TRBJ1-5; no definite D call. The germline gives CDR1 MRHNA, CDR2 SNTAGT. With 0 bases removed from V and 7 bases from J, the gap between germline ends came to 10 bases. CDR3 length equals 14 residues.

The chain uses TRBV11-2 and TRBJ2-7; D is perhaps TRBD2 (5 bases). CDR3 length equals 16 residues. V was cut by 5 bases and J by 3 bases, with 20 bases left in between. Germline CDR1 reads SGHAT; CDR2 reads FQNNGV. The CDR3 region is CASSPVAGRGYYEQYF. The CDR3 nucleotides are TGTGCCAGCAGCCCAGTGGCAGGCCGAGGGTACTACGAGCAGTACTTC.

The chain uses TRBV18 and TRBJ1-2; 7 positions match TRBD1. Per the germline V gene, CDR1 is KGHSH and CDR2 is LQKENI. The CDR3 extends over 15 amino acids. The V segment lost 0 bases and the J segment 3 bases; nucleotides outside the gene matches: 4. CDR3 DNA: TGTGCCAGCTCACCACCGAGGGGGCTCGACTATGGCTACACCTTC. This encodes CASSPPRGLDYGYTF.

This clone was observed a single time. This chain uses TRBV4-1 with TRBJ1-5; TRBD1 matches at 7 bases. CDR3 size: 17 residues. The ends lost 0 bases at V and 7 bases at J; junction bases unmatched: 12. Germline V lookup: CDR1 MGHRA, CDR2 YSYEKL. For the CDR3, the DNA is TGCGCCAGCAGCCAAGATGCCCAGACAGGGCTGAAGCAGCCCCAGCATTTT. Amino acid sequence: CASSQDAQTGLKQPQHF.

V is TRBV5-1 and J is TRBJ2-1; 7 bases align to TRBD2. The CDR3 length is 12 residues. In germline, CDR1 is SGHRS, CDR2 YFSETQ. After removal of 6 bases from V and 6 bases from J, the junction contained 3 bases not matched to a gene. The CDR3 region is CASTPGGNEQFF. CDR3 sequence (DNA): TGCGCCAGCACCCCGGGGGGCAATGAGCAGTTCTTC.

The chain recombines TRBV4-1 with TRBJ2-7, with D unclear. This CDR3 spans 13 amino acids. Germline loops: CDR1 MGHRA, CDR2 YSYEKL. Trimming cost V 4 bases and J 6 bases, with 13 bases left between them. As DNA, the CDR3 is TGCGCCAGCAGCCCAACTTCCGAGGTCGAGCAGTACTTC. Translating it yields CASSPTSEVEQYF.

The J gene is TRBJ1-1, the V gene TRBV7-9, with D unclear. This CDR3 comprises 12 residues. Trimming shortened V by 1 base and J by 8 bases, and 8 bases separated the two germline ends. Germline V gives CDR1 SEHNR, CDR2 FQNEAQ (reference sequence). CDR3 coding DNA: TGTGCCAGCAGCTTAGGTACACCCGAAGCTTTCTTT. Translating it yields CASSLGTPEAFF.